A selection of T cell receptor beta chains follows, all from one sample in a study of graft-versus-host responses after intestinal transplantation. The data were produced by immunoSEQ multiplex PCR, yet TCRdb's version contains in-frame clones alone and is incomplete. The sample shows tens of thousands of clones, 85% to 95% of them seen only once. The antigens these receptors bind are not known. This specimen consisted of unstimulated CD8+ T cells sorted from spleen or lymph node cells, obtained before intestinal transplant. These TCRs come from a human donor who received an intestinal transplant. CDR3s include the opening cysteine and the closing phenylalanine or tryptophan. The order of the fields is D gene, CDR3 length, V gene, J gene, clone size, CDR3 DNA, CDR3 protein. The D gene is left open where the match is weak. The size of a clone is reported for some rows only, either as once, few or many, or as a class for expanded clones.

.	13	TRBV19	TRBJ2-7	.	TGTGCCAGTAGTATGGGCCTTCCCTACGAGCAGTACTTC	CASSMGLPYEQYF
.	14	TRBV7-2	TRBJ1-6	.	TGTGCCAGCAGCTTAGTAGTTGTTAATTCACCCCTCCACTTT	CASSLVVVNSPLHF
TRBD1	15	TRBV28	TRBJ2-7	.	TGTGCCAGCAGTTACAGGGGGACCATTCGCTACGAGCAGTACTTC	CASSYRGTIRYEQYF
TRBD1	15	TRBV9	TRBJ2-7	once	TGTGCCAGCAGCCCCCGGACAGGGCCGAACTACGAGCAGTACTTC	CASSPRTGPNYEQYF
TRBD2	18	TRBV7-6	TRBJ2-7	once	TGTGCCAGCAGCTTAGCTGGGGCTAGCGGGATCCCGACCTACGAGCAGTACTTC	CASSLAGASGIPTYEQYF
.	13	TRBV29-1	TRBJ2-3	once	TGCAGCGTTGATTGGGAGGTCACAGATACGCAGTATTTT	CSVDWEVTDTQYF
TRBD1	14	TRBV5-1	TRBJ1-2	.	TGCGCCAGCAGCTTGTCTACAGGGGGCTTTGGCTACACCTTC	CASSLSTGGFGYTF
TRBD2	16	TRBV27	TRBJ2-1	.	TGTGCCAGCAGTTTACCCCTTAGCGGGAGTTACAATGAGCAGTTCTTC	CASSLPLSGSYNEQFF
.	13	TRBV4-1	TRBJ2-5	.	TGCGCCAGCAGCCAGCAGGGACAAGAGACCCAGTACTTC	CASSQQGQETQYF
TRBD1	18	TRBV5-6	TRBJ1-2	once	TGTGCCAGCAGCTTGTCCCGGGACAGGGGTGTTCGCCTCTATGGCTACACCTTC	CASSLSRDRGVRLYGYTF
TRBD2	17	TRBV5-1	TRBJ2-2	.	TGCGCCAGCAGCTTGGGTCCTAGCGGGAGGTACACCGGGGAGCTGTTTTTT	CASSLGPSGRYTGELFF
TRBD2	19	TRBV4-1	TRBJ2-3	.	TGCGCCAGCAGCCGGCCCCCTAGCGGGGGGGCAGGTCTCTCAGATACGCAGTATTTT	CASSRPPSGGAGLSDTQYF
.	15	TRBV4-2	TRBJ2-3	once	TGTGCCAGCAGCCAGTCCGCTAGCGGCACAGATACGCAGTATTTT	CASSQSASGTDTQYF
TRBD2	13	TRBV2	TRBJ2-3	.	TGTGCCAGCAGACTAGCGGGGGGGGATACGCAGTATTTT	CASRLAGGDTQYF
TRBD2	15	TRBV5-1	TRBJ2-7	.	TGCGCCAGCAGCTCCGGACTAGCGGGCTCCTACGAGCAGTACTTC	CASSSGLAGSYEQYF
TRBD1	15	TRBV30	TRBJ1-2	.	TGTGCCTGGAGGCTAGGGACAGGGGGCAACTATGGCTACACCTTC	CAWRLGTGGNYGYTF
.	12	TRBV6-1	TRBJ1-1	few	TGTGCCAGCAGTGAAATTGGCAATGAAGCTTTCTTT	CASSEIGNEAFF
.	12	TRBV30	TRBJ2-2	.	TGTGCCGGCTCGGGGTCCACCGGGGAGCTGTTTTTT	CAGSGSTGELFF
TRBD1	14	TRBV6-1	TRBJ2-7	once	TGTGCCAGCAGTACCCAAGACGTCGGGGACAGGGCCGCCTTC	CASSTQDVGDRAAF
.	14	TRBV5-6	TRBJ2-7	.	TGTGCCAGCAGCCCCCCCCGTCCCACCGGGGAGCAGTACTTC	CASSPPRPTGEQYF
.	12	TRBV30	TRBJ1-1	.	TGTGCCTGGGGTGGAACGGAGAATGAAGCTTTCTTT	CAWGGTENEAFF
.	16	TRBV27	TRBJ1-1	.	TGTGCCAGCAGTTTAATAGGTACACAGGGCATCACTGAAGCTTTCTTT	CASSLIGTQGITEAFF
.	15	TRBV5-4	TRBJ1-2	.	TGTGCCAGCAGCTTGTTCACAGGCCGAATCTATGGCTACACCTTC	CASSLFTGRIYGYTF
.	14	TRBV6-1	TRBJ1-2	.	TGTGCCAGCAGTGATGGGGGGGCTGTCTATGGCTACACCTTC	CASSDGGAVYGYTF
.	17	TRBV5-1	TRBJ1-1	.	TGCGCCAGCGGGAGCCTGGACAGCCCCCTGAGCGACACTGAAGCTTTCTTT	CASGSLDSPLSDTEAFF
TRBD1	16	TRBV19	TRBJ2-1	.	TGTGCCAGTAGTATGGTCTCCGGGACAGGGCCCAATGAGCAGTTCTTC	CASSMVSGTGPNEQFF
.	13	TRBV25-1	TRBJ2-4	once	TGTGCCAGCAGGGACTACGACTTGGACATTCAGTACTTC	CASRDYDLDIQYF
.	15	TRBV7-9	TRBJ1-1	.	TGTGCCAGCAGCTTAGATATGGGACAAGACACTGAAGCTTTCTTT	CASSLDMGQDTEAFF
.	14	TRBV9	TRBJ1-1	.	TGTGCCAGCAGCCCCCCCAGGGGGAACACTGAAGCTTTCTTT	CASSPPRGNTEAFF
.	14	TRBV5-1	TRBJ1-1	.	TGCGCCAGCAGCTTGGGGGCAGGGTACACTGAAGCTTTCTTT	CASSLGAGYTEAFF
.	13	TRBV5-4	TRBJ1-1	.	TGTGCCAGCAGCTTAGCGGCAGGGGTTGAAGCTTTCTTT	CASSLAAGVEAFF
TRBD1	11	TRBV5-8	TRBJ2-1	.	TGTGCCACCACAGGGGACAATGAGCAGTTCTTC	CATTGDNEQFF
.	13	TRBV15	TRBJ2-1	.	TGTGCCACCAGCAGCCGGAATAGCGTGGCGCAGTTCTTC	CATSSRNSVAQFF
TRBD2	15	TRBV6-5	TRBJ2-1	.	TGTGCCAGCAGCCGACTAGCGGGGACATACAATGAGCAGTTCTTC	CASSRLAGTYNEQFF
TRBD1	14	TRBV27	TRBJ2-5	.	TGTGCCAGCAGTTTAGGACAGGGAAGAGTGCCCCAGTACTTC	CASSLGQGRVPQYF
.	17	TRBV6-1	TRBJ1-1	.	TGTGCCAGCAGTGACCCTCCAGGGTTCGAGATGAACACTGAAGCTTTCTTT	CASSDPPGFEMNTEAFF
.	16	TRBV9	TRBJ1-2	.	TGTGCCAGCAGCGTAGAGTCTAGGGGTGGGAACTATGGCTACACCTTC	CASSVESRGGNYGYTF
TRBD1	10	TRBV29-1	TRBJ2-7	.	TGCAGCGTCGGACAGGACGAGCAGTACTTC	CSVGQDEQYF
TRBD1	15	TRBV9	TRBJ2-2	.	TGTGCCAGCAGCGCAGGACAGGGCGGCACCGGGGAGCTGTTTTTT	CASSAGQGGTGELFF
TRBD2	13	TRBV7-3	TRBJ2-3	.	TGTGCCAGCAGCGCGGGGGGGCCAGATACGCAGTATTTT	CASSAGGPDTQYF
.	13	TRBV27	TRBJ1-5	.	TGTGCCAGCAGTTTACAGGAAAATCAGCCCCAGCATTTT	CASSLQENQPQHF
TRBD1	16	TRBV19	TRBJ1-1	.	TGTGCCAGTAGTATAGCCCAGGGACAGATGAACACTGAAGCTTTCTTT	CASSIAQGQMNTEAFF
.	15	TRBV4-2	TRBJ2-2	.	TGTGCCAGCAGCCAAGATGAGGTGCGGATCGGGGAGCTGTTTTTT	CASSQDEVRIGELFF
.	14	TRBV28	TRBJ1-1	.	TGTGCCAGCAGCCCCGAGGTGGCGTACACTGAAGCTTTCTTT	CASSPEVAYTEAFF
TRBD1	17	TRBV4-2	TRBJ1-4	.	TGTGCCAGCAGCCAAGAGAGTTCTGGACAGGGCATTGAAAAACTGTTTTTT	CASSQESSGQGIEKLFF
.	14	TRBV6-6	TRBJ2-2	.	TGTGCCAGCAGTTACGGTCCGGACACCGGGGAGCTGTTTTTT	CASSYGPDTGELFF
.	15	TRBV28	TRBJ1-1	.	TGTGCCAGCAGTTCCCAGACAGACATGAACACTGAAGCTTTCTTT	CASSSQTDMNTEAFF
TRBD1	15	TRBV6-1	TRBJ1-6	once	TGTGCCAGCAGTGTACCCCAGGGGGCAAATTCACCCCTCCACTTT	CASSVPQGANSPLHF
.	15	TRBV6-1	TRBJ1-3	.	TGTGCCAGCAGCGAATTGGGGCAGGGTGGAAACACCATATATTTT	CASSELGQGGNTIYF
TRBD1	17	TRBV5-1	TRBJ1-5	.	TGCGCCAGCAGCTTGTTCCGGGACAGGATTAGCAATCAGCCCCAGCATTTT	CASSLFRDRISNQPQHF
.	14	TRBV11-2	TRBJ1-1	.	TGTGCCAGCAGCTTGGGTCAGGGTGGGGAGGGAGCTTTCTTT	CASSLGQGGEGAFF
.	16	TRBV4-3	TRBJ2-2	.	TGCGCCAGCAGCGAAGCCGACAGGCCCTTCACCGGGGAGCTGTTTTTT	CASSEADRPFTGELFF
TRBD1	17	TRBV5-4	TRBJ1-1	.	TGTGCCAGCAGCTTGTACTTAAGGAGGACAGGGGGGACTGAAGCTTTCTTT	CASSLYLRRTGGTEAFF
TRBD2	16	TRBV7-9	TRBJ2-3	.	TGTGCCAGCAGAGACGGGACTAGCGGGGGCCCGGATACGCAGTATTTT	CASRDGTSGGPDTQYF
.	15	TRBV5-1	TRBJ2-7	.	TGCGCCAGCAGGGAGAGTCCAGGACTGCCCTACGAGCAGTACTTC	CASRESPGLPYEQYF